This T cell receptor beta chain was documented in a study of T cells in localized non-small cell lung cancer. Study-level findings and limits: Out of the top 100 tumor clones, a median approximately 57 were seen in adjacent lung. Uninvolved adjacent lung showed the highest T cell clonality, exceeding tumor.

Of note for this clone: What it binds is unknown.

Trimming shortened V by 1 base and J by 4 bases, and 10 bases separated the two germline ends. This CDR3 has 14 amino acids. Germline values: CDR1 MNHEY, CDR2 SVGAGI. Measured with immunoSEQ multiplex PCR; TCRdb has only the in-frame clones, and not every one. The sample yields roughly 24,000 clones, over 75% seen once. This TCR derives from a man aged 40 to 75 with stage III squamous cell lung carcinoma. The rearrangement joins TRBV6-5 to TRBJ2-5; unclear D gene. The sequencing here drew on peripheral blood, taken before any cancer treatment. The CDR3 DNA sequence: TGTGCCAGCAGTTACTGGGGTATTGGAGAGACCCAGTACTTC. Amino acid sequence: CASSYWGIGETQYF.